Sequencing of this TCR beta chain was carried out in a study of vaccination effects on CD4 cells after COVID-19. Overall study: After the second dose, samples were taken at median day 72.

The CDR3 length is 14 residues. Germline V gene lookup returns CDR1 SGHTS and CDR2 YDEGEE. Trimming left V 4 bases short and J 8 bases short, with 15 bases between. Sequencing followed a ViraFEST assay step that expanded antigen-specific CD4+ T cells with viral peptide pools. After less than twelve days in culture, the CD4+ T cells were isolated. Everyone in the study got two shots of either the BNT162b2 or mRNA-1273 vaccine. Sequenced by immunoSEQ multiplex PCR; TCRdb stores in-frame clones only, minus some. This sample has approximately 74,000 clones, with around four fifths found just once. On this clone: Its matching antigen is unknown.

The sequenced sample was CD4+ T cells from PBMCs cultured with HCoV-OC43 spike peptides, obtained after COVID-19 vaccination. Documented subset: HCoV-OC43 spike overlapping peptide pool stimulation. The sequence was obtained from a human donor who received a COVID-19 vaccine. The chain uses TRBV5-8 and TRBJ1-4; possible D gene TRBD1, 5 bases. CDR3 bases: TGTGCCAGCAGCCAATGGGGGGTCGGGGAAAAACTGTTTTTT. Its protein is CASSQWGVGEKLFF.